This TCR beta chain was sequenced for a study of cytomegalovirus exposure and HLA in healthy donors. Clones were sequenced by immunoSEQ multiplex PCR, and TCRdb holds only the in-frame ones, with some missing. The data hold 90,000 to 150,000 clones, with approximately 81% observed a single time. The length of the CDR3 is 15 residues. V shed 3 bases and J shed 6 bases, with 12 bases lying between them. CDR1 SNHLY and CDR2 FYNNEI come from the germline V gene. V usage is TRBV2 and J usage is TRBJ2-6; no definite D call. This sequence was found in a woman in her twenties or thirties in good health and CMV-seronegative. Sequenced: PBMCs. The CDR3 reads CASSDRSSKANVLTF. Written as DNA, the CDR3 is TGTGCCAGCAGTGATCGGTCGTCAAAGGCCAACGTCCTGACTTTC.